The 10 T cell receptor beta chains presented below share a single source sample, sequenced in a study of human T cells and chemical hapten exposure. Time point specified: pre-sensitization, week 0. The treatment denotes: therapeutic diphenylcyclopropenone sensitization with weekly scalp DPC. Total RNA was isolated from whole blood that had not been fractionated. TCRdb reprocessed the RACE reads via MiXCR and lists one record per CDR3 protein. The sample records approximately 50,000 distinct CDR3 sequences, roughly a tenth being singletons. Sample: whole blood, taken in connection with sensitization to the hapten diphenylcyclopropenone (DPC). The receptors shown here come from a woman aged 30 to 39 with alopecia areata. Some clones in this sample may be carry-over from other donors' samples.

This clonotype was picked up a small number of times. The junction does not match germline at one end; this may be a read error. V gene TRBV16 combines with J gene TRBJ1-2; D uncertain. The CDR3 spans 11 residues. Germline V gives CDR1 KGHSY, CDR2 FQNENV. CDR3 in DNA: TGTGCCAGCAGCCTTAACTATGGCTACAACTTC. It yields the protein CASSLNYGYNF.

This chain uses TRBV2 with TRBJ1-5; D unclear. Germline V gene data show CDR1 as SNHLY and CDR2 as FYNNEI. CDR3 length: 13 amino acids. The ends were cut back, 2 bases at V and 6 bases at J, with 8 bases in the middle. CDR3 protein: CASSEFRAQPQHF. CDR3 in DNA: TGTGCCAGCAGTGAATTTCGAGCTCAGCCCCAGCATTTT.

This clonotype was detected many times. The chain carries TRBV12-3 or TRBV12-4 and TRBJ1-3; 9 bases are shared with TRBD1. CDR3 length: 17 amino acids. Trimming removed 3 bases from V and 0 bases from J; junction bases left unmatched: 6. The CDR3 DNA is TGTGCCAGCAGTTTGAGGGGGACAGGGAGCTCTGGAAACACCATATATTTT. It codes for CASSLRGTGSSGNTIYF.

In its sample, this clonotype was seen a few times. The V gene is TRBV5-6, the J gene TRBJ1-4, with 7 bases matching TRBD1. Germline values: CDR1 SGHDT, CDR2 YYEEEE. The CDR3 has 15 amino acids. V trimming: 4 bases; J trimming: 3 bases; junction bases outside the gene matches: 6. The CDR3 nucleotides read TGTGCCAGCAGCATTCGACAGGGATCTAATGAAAAACTGTTTTTT. Its protein is CASSIRQGSNEKLFF. Supplemented by reference TRBV5-6 and TRBJ1-4, the full variable domain reads DAGVTQSPTHLIKTRGQQVTLRCSPKSGHDTVSWYQQALGQGPQFIFQYYEEEERQRGNFPDRFSGHQFPNYSSELNVNALLLGDSALYLCASSIRQGSNEKLFFGSGTQLSVL.

The chain employs TRBV7-3 and TRBJ1-2; 7 bases match TRBD1. The CDR3 runs to 15 residues. Looked up from germline, CDR1 is SGHTA and CDR2 is FQGTGA. V dropped 4 bases and J dropped 1; count of bases not matched to a gene: 6. The CDR3 DNA sequence: TGTGCCAGCAGCTATTCCGGGACAGATAACTATGGCTACACCTTC. This gives the protein CASSYSGTDNYGYTF.

This clonotype was recorded a few times. V is TRBV20-1 and J is TRBJ1-6; 10 positions agree with TRBD1. The CDR3 contains 13 residues. The germline CDR1 and CDR2 sequences are DFQATT and SNEGSKA (reference sequence). The V and J ends lost 6 bases and 10 bases, in that order; junction bases with no gene match: 6. The chain's CDR3 is CSAAGQGRSPLHF. The CDR3 coding sequence is TGCAGTGCCGCGGGACAGGGGAGATCACCCCTCCACTTT.

This clonotype was seen only a few times. This chain connects TRBV5-6 to TRBJ1-1; TRBD1 might be the D (5 bases). This CDR3 has 14 amino acids. Looked up from germline, CDR1 is SGHDT and CDR2 is YYEEEE. V dropped 0 bases and J dropped 7 bases, with 13 bases sitting between them. The CDR3 nucleotides read TGTGCCAGCAGCTTGGCGCTCCTAAGGGGTGAAGCTTTCTTT. This translates into CASSLALLRGEAFF.

CDR3 nucleotide sequence: TGTGCCAGCAGCCAACCATCAAGAACGGGGGAAAACACCATATATTTT. As protein: CASSQPSRTGENTIYF. The chain links TRBV14 to TRBJ1-3; D might be TRBD1 (5 bases). CDR3 length: 16 amino acids. The V gene lost 2 bases and the J gene lost 6 bases, with 17 bases spanning the gap. Germline V gene sequence: CDR1 SGHDN, CDR2 FVKESK.

At least ten counts were recorded for this clonotype. The genes are TRBV3-1 and TRBJ2-1, with 9 bases fitting TRBD2. Germline V gives CDR1 LGHDT, CDR2 YNNKEL (reference sequence). The CDR3 totals 15 residues. After removal of 4 bases from V and 6 bases from J, the junction contained 7 bases not matched to a gene. The CDR3 region has the DNA TGTGCCAGCAGCCGGTCCGGGACTAGCTTCAATGAGCAGTTCTTC. Residues: CASSRSGTSFNEQFF.

This clonotype was seen repeatedly, ten times or more. This rearrangement joins TRBV29-1 to TRBJ1-2; D not certain. The CDR3 loop spans 14 amino acids. Per germline, CDR1 SQVTM and CDR2 ANQGSEA. Trimming removed 4 bases at V and 3 bases at J, with 15 bases between. The CDR3 is CSVVIGRVDYGYTF. CDR3 in DNA: TGCAGCGTTGTAATCGGTCGGGTGGACTATGGCTACACCTTC.